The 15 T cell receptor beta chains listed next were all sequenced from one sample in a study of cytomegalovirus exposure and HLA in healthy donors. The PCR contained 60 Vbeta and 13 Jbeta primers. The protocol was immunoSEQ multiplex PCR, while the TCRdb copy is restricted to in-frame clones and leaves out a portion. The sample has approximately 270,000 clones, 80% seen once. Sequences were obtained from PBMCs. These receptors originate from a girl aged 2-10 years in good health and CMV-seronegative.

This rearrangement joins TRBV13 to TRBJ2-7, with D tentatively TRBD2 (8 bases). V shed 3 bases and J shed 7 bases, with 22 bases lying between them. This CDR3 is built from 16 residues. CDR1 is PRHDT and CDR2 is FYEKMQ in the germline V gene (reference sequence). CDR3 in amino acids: CASSFGIRGGGGEQYF. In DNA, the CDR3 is TGTGCCAGCAGCTTTGGGATTCGAGGGGGCGGGGGGGAGCAGTACTTC.

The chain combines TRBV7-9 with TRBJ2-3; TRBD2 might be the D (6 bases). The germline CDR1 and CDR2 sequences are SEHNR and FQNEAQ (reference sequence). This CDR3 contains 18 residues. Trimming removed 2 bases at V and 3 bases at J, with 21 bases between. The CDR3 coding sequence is TGTGCCAGCAGCTTATTTCGTATAACGGGAGAAGGTACAGATACGCAGTATTTT. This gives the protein CASSLFRITGEGTDTQYF. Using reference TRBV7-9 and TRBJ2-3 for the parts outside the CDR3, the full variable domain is DTGVSQNPRHKITKRGQNVTFRCDPISEHNRLYWYRQTLGQGPEFLTYFQNEAQLEKSRLLSDRFSAERPKGSFSTLEIQRTEQGDSAMYLCASSLFRITGEGTDTQYFGPGTRLTVL.

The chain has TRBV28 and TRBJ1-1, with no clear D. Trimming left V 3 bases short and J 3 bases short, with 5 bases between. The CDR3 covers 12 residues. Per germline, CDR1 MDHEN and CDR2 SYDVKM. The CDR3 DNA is TGTGCCAGCAGTTTGGCCTACACTGAAGCTTTCTTT. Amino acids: CASSLAYTEAFF.

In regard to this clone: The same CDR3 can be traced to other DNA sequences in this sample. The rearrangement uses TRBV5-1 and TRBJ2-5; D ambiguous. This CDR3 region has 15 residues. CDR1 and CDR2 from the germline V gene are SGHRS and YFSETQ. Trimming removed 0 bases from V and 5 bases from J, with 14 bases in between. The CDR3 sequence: CASSLALVISETQYF. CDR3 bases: TGCGCCAGCAGCTTGGCGCTAGTTATTAGTGAGACCCAGTACTTC. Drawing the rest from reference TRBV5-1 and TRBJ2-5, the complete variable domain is KAGVTQTPRYLIKTRGQQVTLSCSPISGHRSVSWYQQTPGQGLQFLFEYFSETQRNKGNFPGRFSGRQFSNSRSEMNVSTLELGDSALYLCASSLALVISETQYFGPGTRLLVL.

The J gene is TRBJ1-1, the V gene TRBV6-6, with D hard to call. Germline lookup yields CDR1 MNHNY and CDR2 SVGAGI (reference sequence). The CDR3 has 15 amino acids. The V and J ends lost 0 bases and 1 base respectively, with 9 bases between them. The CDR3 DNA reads TGTGCCAGCAGTTACTCTGTTGAGGGGAACACTGAAGCTTTCTTT. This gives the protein CASSYSVEGNTEAFF.

The CDR3 coding sequence is TGTGCCAGCCGAAGGCCCGGCGGTCCCACAGATACGCAGTATTTT. It specifies CASRRPGGPTDTQYF. The rearrangement links TRBV28 to TRBJ2-3; D gene ambiguous. This CDR3 region has 15 residues. Trimming stripped 8 bases from V and 2 bases from J, with 17 bases between. CDR1 MDHEN and CDR2 SYDVKM come from the germline V gene.

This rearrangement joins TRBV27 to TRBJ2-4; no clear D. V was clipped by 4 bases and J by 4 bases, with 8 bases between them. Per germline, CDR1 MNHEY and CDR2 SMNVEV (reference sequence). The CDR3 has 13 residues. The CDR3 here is CASSWSSKNIQYF. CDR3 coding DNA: TGTGCCAGCAGTTGGAGCAGTAAAAACATTCAGTACTTC.

CDR3 sequence: CSVEPYRGKNIQYF. The CDR3 coding sequence is TGCAGCGTTGAACCTTACAGGGGTAAAAACATTCAGTACTTC. The V call is TRBV29-1, the J call TRBJ2-4, with 7 bases fitting TRBD1. Germline CDR1 SQVTM, CDR2 ANQGSEA. The ends lost 2 bases at V and 4 bases at J; junction bases unmatched: 5. This CDR3 is 14 amino acids long.

CDR3 nucleotides: TGTGCCAGCAGTCCCGGGACAGCTAACACCGGGGAGCTGTTTTTT. It translates to CASSPGTANTGELFF. The gene calls are TRBV2 and TRBJ2-2; TRBD1 matches 7 bases. The junction had 5 bases not matched to a gene; V was cut back by 5 bases and J by 2 bases. Germline lookup yields CDR1 SNHLY and CDR2 FYNNEI. This CDR3 has 15 amino acids.

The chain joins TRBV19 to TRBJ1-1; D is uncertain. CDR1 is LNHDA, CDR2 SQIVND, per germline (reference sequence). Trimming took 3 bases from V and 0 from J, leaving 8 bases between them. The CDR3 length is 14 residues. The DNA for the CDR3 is TGTGCCAGTAGTATGCCGGGGATGAACACTGAAGCTTTCTTT. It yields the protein CASSMPGMNTEAFF.

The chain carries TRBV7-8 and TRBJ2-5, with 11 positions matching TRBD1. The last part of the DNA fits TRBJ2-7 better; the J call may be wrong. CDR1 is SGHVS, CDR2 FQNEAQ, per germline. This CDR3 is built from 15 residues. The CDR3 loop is CASSEDRGRRNEQYF. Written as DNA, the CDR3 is TGTGCCAGCAGCGAGGACAGGGGGCGGAGGAACGAGCAGTACTTC.

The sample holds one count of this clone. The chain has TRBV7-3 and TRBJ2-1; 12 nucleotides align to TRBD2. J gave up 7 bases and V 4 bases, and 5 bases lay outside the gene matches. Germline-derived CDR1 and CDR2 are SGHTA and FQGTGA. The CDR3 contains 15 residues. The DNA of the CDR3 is TGTGCCAGCAGCTCACTAGCGGGGGGAAGGAATGAGCAGTTCTTC. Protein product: CASSSLAGGRNEQFF.

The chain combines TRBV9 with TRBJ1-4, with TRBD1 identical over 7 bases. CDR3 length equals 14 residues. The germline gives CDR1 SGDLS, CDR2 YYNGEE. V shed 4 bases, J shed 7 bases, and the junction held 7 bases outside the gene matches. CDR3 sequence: CASSPRQGSEKLFF. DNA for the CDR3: TGTGCCAGCAGCCCGAGACAGGGAAGTGAAAAACTGTTTTTT.

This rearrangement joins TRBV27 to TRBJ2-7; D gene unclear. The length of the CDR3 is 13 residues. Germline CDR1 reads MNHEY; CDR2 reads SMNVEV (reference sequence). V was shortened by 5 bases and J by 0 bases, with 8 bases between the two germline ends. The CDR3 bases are TGTGCCAGCAGTGGCGGTAGCTCCTACGAGCAGTACTTC. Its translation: CASSGGSSYEQYF.

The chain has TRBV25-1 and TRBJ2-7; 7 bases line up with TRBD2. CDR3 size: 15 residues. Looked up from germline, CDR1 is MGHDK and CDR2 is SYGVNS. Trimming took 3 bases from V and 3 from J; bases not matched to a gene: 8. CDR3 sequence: CASSDTAGLGYEQYF. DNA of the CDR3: TGTGCCAGCAGTGACACAGCCGGACTAGGCTACGAGCAGTACTTC.